One sample yielded the 30 T cell receptor beta chains listed below, sequenced in a study of T-cell reconstitution after alpha-beta-depleted transplantation in children. Researchers prepared the TCRbeta library using unique molecular identifiers, the study reports. TCRdb reprocessed the PCR reads with MiXCR, giving one entry per CDR3 protein. The data show some 240,000 distinct CDR3 sequences, with around 8.9% seen just once and approximately 5% held by the top ten. Here the sequenced sample was PBMCs from the stem cell graft donor, taken from the stem cell graft. These receptors were obtained from a human donor who donated a stem cell graft to a child with SCID.

This clonotype occurred many times. V gene TRBV20-1 combines with J gene TRBJ2-1, with a weak D call TRBD2 (6 bases). The CDR3 is 12 amino acids. Looked up from germline, CDR1 is DFQATT and CDR2 is SNEGSKA (reference sequence). The V gene lost 3 bases and the J gene lost 7 bases, with 10 bases spanning the gap. In DNA, the CDR3 is TGCAGTGCTAGGGATCGGGAGAATGAGCAGTTCTTC. As protein: CSARDRENEQFF.

The chain couples TRBV5-1 to TRBJ2-1; possible D gene TRBD1, 6 bases. Germline V gives CDR1 SGHRS, CDR2 YFSETQ. V was clipped by 2 bases and J by 3 bases, with 6 bases between them. The CDR3 is 13 residues long. The CDR3 loop reads CASSLQGYNEQFF. Written as DNA, the CDR3 is TGCGCCAGCAGCTTACAGGGCTACAATGAGCAGTTCTTC.

The V call is TRBV5-6, the J call TRBJ2-5; tentatively, D is TRBD2 (5 bases). V was pared by 2 bases and J by 0 bases, with 8 bases between. Germline V gene lookup returns CDR1 SGHDT and CDR2 YYEEEE. This CDR3 region has 14 residues. CDR3 nucleotide sequence: TGTGCCAGCAGCTTCGGAGCGGACCAAGAGACCCAGTACTTC. The encoded protein is CASSFGADQETQYF.

The sample holds many counts of this clonotype. The chain joins TRBV19 to TRBJ1-2; D is uncertain. Germline CDR1 and CDR2: LNHDA and SQIVND (reference sequence). The V end lost 6 bases, the J end lost 4 bases, and 9 bases lay between the germline ends. The CDR3 has 12 residues. CDR3 region: CASSIAFYGYTF. CDR3 sequence (DNA): TGTGCCAGTAGCATCGCTTTCTATGGCTACACCTTC.

This clonotype has a count of ten or more. This chain joins TRBV7-2 and TRBJ1-5, with D unclear. V shed 3 bases and J shed 1 base, with 7 bases lying between them. The CDR3 has 14 residues. Germline V CDR1 and CDR2: SGHTA, FQGNSA. The CDR3 region is CASSFGQSNQPQHF. The CDR3 region has the DNA TGTGCCAGCAGCTTTGGGCAAAGCAATCAGCCCCAGCATTTT.

This clonotype was counted many times. V usage is TRBV5-5 and J usage is TRBJ2-1; TRBD1 matches at 9 bases. The length of the CDR3 is 16 residues. Germline V lookup: CDR1 SGHKS, CDR2 YYEKEE (reference sequence). Germline trimming cut 6 bases from V and 4 bases from J; bases unmatched to any gene: 11. CDR3 amino acids: CASTLQQGALYNEQFF. The CDR3 DNA sequence: TGTGCCAGCACCCTTCAACAGGGGGCCCTTTACAATGAGCAGTTCTTC.

This CDR3 reads CAWIMGFPSGANVLTF. CDR3 DNA: TGTGCCTGGATAATGGGGTTCCCCTCTGGGGCCAACGTCCTGACTTTC. The rearrangement links TRBV30 to TRBJ2-6; the D is unclear. The CDR3 has 16 residues. CDR1 and CDR2 from the germline V gene are GTSNPN and SVGIG (reference sequence). V gave up 4 bases and J gave up 0 bases, with 13 bases separating them.

This clonotype was seen repeatedly, ten times or more. The rearrangement links TRBV10-3 to TRBJ2-3; 7 bases align to TRBD2. CDR1 and CDR2 (germline): ENHRY, SYGVKD. With V trimmed by 6 bases and J by 2 bases, 5 bases remained unmatched. This CDR3 is 14 amino acids long. CDR3 sequence reads: CAISGRGNTDTQYF. The CDR3 DNA reads TGTGCCATCAGCGGGCGGGGGAACACAGATACGCAGTATTTT.

The table lists this clonotype with many counts. The CDR3 loop reads CASSFRGHSYEQYF. In DNA form, the CDR3 reads TGTGCCAGCAGCTTTAGGGGGCACTCCTACGAGCAGTACTTC. The chain joins TRBV7-6 to TRBJ2-7; 7 bases are a match to TRBD1. Losses at the gene ends were 3 bases for V and 0 bases for J; bases not matched to a gene: 2. CDR1 and CDR2 (germline): SGHVS, FNYEAQ. The CDR3 runs to 14 residues.

This clonotype was picked up a small number of times. At one boundary the junction diverges from the germline segment, which might be a read error. The chain links TRBV20-1 to TRBJ2-7; maybe TRBD2 (7 bases). The CDR3 runs 17 residues. In germline, CDR1 is DFQATT, CDR2 SNEGSKA (reference sequence). The CDR3 region has the DNA TGCTGTGCTAGAGGGGGACTACAGGGAAAAAACCATTACGAGCAGTACTTC. Protein sequence: CCARGGLQGKNHYEQYF.

There are many counts of this clonotype. The CDR3 sequence is CASSLVVLQMNTEAFF. The CDR3 bases are TGCGCCAGCAGCTTGGTGGTTTTACAGATGAACACTGAAGCTTTCTTT. This chain links TRBV5-1 with TRBJ1-1; D is uncertain. CDR1 is SGHRS and CDR2 is YFSETQ in the germline V gene. The CDR3 is 16 amino acids. The V end lost 0 bases, the J end lost 0 bases, and 12 bases lay between the germline ends.

This clonotype has a count of ten or more. The chain couples TRBV18 to TRBJ1-4; the D is unclear. This CDR3 is 15 amino acids long. With 2 bases removed from V and 6 bases from J, the gap between germline ends came to 13 bases. Per the germline V gene, CDR1 is KGHSH and CDR2 is LQKENI. CDR3 sequence (DNA): TGTGCCAGCTCACCAAAGGACCGTTTATATGAAAAACTGTTTTTT. This gives the protein CASSPKDRLYEKLFF.

This clonotype was detected ten times or more. The V gene is TRBV5-1, the J gene TRBJ1-2; D is unresolved. Germline lookup yields CDR1 SGHRS and CDR2 YFSETQ. This CDR3 contains 13 residues. V was cut by 0 bases and J by 7 bases, with 10 bases left in between. This chain's CDR3 is CASSLDSGRGYTF. The CDR3 bases are TGCGCCAGCAGCTTGGATTCCGGACGTGGCTACACCTTC.

The table lists this clonotype with many counts. V gene TRBV20-1 combines with J gene TRBJ2-1; no clear D gene. V was cut by 2 bases and J by 7 bases, with 21 bases left in between. CDR1 is DFQATT, CDR2 SNEGSKA, per germline (reference sequence). The CDR3 loop spans 16 amino acids. The CDR3 DNA follows: TGCAGTGCTAGACCGGTTAGAAGGTACGGTGCAAATGAGCAGTTCTTC. Translated, it gives CSARPVRRYGANEQFF.

Worth noting for this clonotype: This may be a read error, as it is one base from a much larger clone. The rearrangement uses TRBV7-9 and TRBJ1-2; 7 bases align to TRBD1. This CDR3 region has 16 residues. Germline CDR1 SEHNR, CDR2 FQNEAQ (reference sequence). CDR3 sequence: CASSLGSGTANYGDTF. The CDR3 DNA is TGTGCCAGCAGCTTAGGTTCAGGGACAGCTAACTATGGCGACACCTTC.

In its sample, this clonotype was seen a few times. The chain is built from TRBV5-1 and TRBJ2-1; D is unclear. The CDR3 sequence is 14 residues long. Trimming shortened V by 0 bases and J by 6 bases, and 10 bases separated the two germline ends. Germline lookup yields CDR1 SGHRS and CDR2 YFSETQ. The CDR3 reads CASSLDGLLNEQFF. In DNA, the CDR3 is TGCGCCAGCAGCTTGGACGGCCTGCTCAATGAGCAGTTCTTC.

This clonotype came up many times. This chain links TRBV6-5 with TRBJ2-5; 7 positions agree with TRBD1. CDR3 length equals 17 residues. The J segment lost 3 bases and the V segment lost 6 bases, leaving 16 bases of the junction unmatched. CDR1 is MNHEY and CDR2 is SVGAGI in the germline V gene. This chain's CDR3 is CASSRTLPQGVKETQYF. CDR3 nucleotide sequence: TGTGCCAGCAGCCGAACCCTCCCCCAGGGGGTGAAAGAGACCCAGTACTTC.

This clonotype showed up many times. The chain couples TRBV2 to TRBJ2-5; TRBD2 aligns across 7 bases. With 5 bases clipped from V and 6 bases from J, the junction kept 12 bases outside the gene matches. Germline-derived CDR1 and CDR2 are SNHLY and FYNNEI. This CDR3 is 15 amino acids long. As DNA, the CDR3 is TGTGCCAGCAGTCAAATAGCGGGTTCGTCGAAGACCCAGTACTTC. Amino acids: CASSQIAGSSKTQYF.

This clonotype was recorded a few times. Here the CDR3 reads CASSLAGGAYNEQFF. The CDR3 nucleotides read TGTGCCAGCAGCTTAGCAGGGGGCGCCTACAATGAGCAGTTCTTC. The rearrangement uses TRBV7-9 and TRBJ2-1; 7 bases map to TRBD1. Trimming cost V 0 bases and J 2 bases; bases outside gene matches: 1. From germline, CDR1 is SEHNR and CDR2 FQNEAQ (reference sequence). The CDR3 covers 15 residues.

Ten or more counts support this clonotype. The chain couples TRBV5-1 to TRBJ2-7; the D gene is possibly TRBD1 (6 bases). Deletions cut 4 bases from V and 0 bases from J, with 11 bases between. The CDR3 covers 14 residues. The germline gives CDR1 SGHRS, CDR2 YFSETQ. CDR3 region: CASSQGTSSYEQYF. DNA of the CDR3: TGCGCCAGCAGCCAAGGGACATCCTCCTACGAGCAGTACTTC.

In this sample, this clonotype turned up many times. This rearrangement joins TRBV5-1 to TRBJ2-3; no reliable D call. CDR3 length equals 16 residues. Per germline, CDR1 SGHRS and CDR2 YFSETQ. Deletions cut 0 bases from V and 0 bases from J, with 11 bases between. The chain's CDR3 is CASSLVRLSSTDTQYF. CDR3 nucleotides: TGCGCCAGCAGCTTGGTCCGGTTGTCTAGCACAGATACGCAGTATTTT.

There are many counts of this clonotype. The rearrangement uses TRBV12-3 or TRBV12-4 and TRBJ2-7; 8 bases line up with TRBD1. This CDR3 spans 17 amino acids. V lost 2 bases, J lost 1 base, and 10 bases stayed unmatched. CDR3 sequence (DNA): TGTGCCAGCAGTTTAAGGCACGGGACAGGCCTATCCTACGAGCAGTACTTC. This translates into CASSLRHGTGLSYEQYF.

This clonotype came up many times. This chain uses TRBV5-1 with TRBJ2-7; 7 bases map to TRBD1. Germline loops: CDR1 SGHRS, CDR2 YFSETQ. The CDR3 extends over 15 amino acids. Trimming removed 0 bases from V and 3 bases from J; junction bases left unmatched: 6. The CDR3 nucleotides are TGCGCCAGCAGCTTGGTTTCTACAGGGGACTACGAGCAGTACTTC. Amino acids: CASSLVSTGDYEQYF.

The sample holds many counts of this clonotype. The chain recombines TRBV12-3 or TRBV12-4 with TRBJ2-3; 7 bases agree with TRBD1. After removal of 5 bases from V and 1 base from J, the junction contained 6 bases not matched to a gene. The CDR3 runs 15 residues. This CDR3 is CASSDRDSRTDTQYF. The CDR3 DNA sequence: TGTGCCAGCAGTGACCGGGACAGTCGCACAGATACGCAGTATTTT.

This clonotype appeared many times. The V call is TRBV2, the J call TRBJ1-2; 8 nucleotides match TRBD1. The CDR3 extends over 17 amino acids. Per germline, CDR1 SNHLY and CDR2 FYNNEI. V lost 2 bases and J lost 8; bases outside the gene matches: 16. The CDR3 loop reads CASSEYGRGRLVGGYTF. CDR3 nucleotide sequence: TGTGCCAGCAGTGAATACGGCAGGGGGCGATTGGTAGGCGGCTACACCTTC. Combining the CDR3 with reference TRBV2 and TRBJ1-2 gives the whole variable domain EPEVTQTPSHQVTQMGQEVILRCVPISNHLYFYWYRQILGQKVEFLVSFYNNEISEKSEIFDDQFSVERPDGSNFTLKIRSTKLEDSAMYFCASSEYGRGRLVGGYTFGSGTRLTVV.

Many counts were recorded for this clonotype. The chain has TRBV11-2 and TRBJ2-2; TRBD1 matches 8 bases. Germline V gene lookup returns CDR1 SGHAT and CDR2 FQNNGV. The CDR3 sequence is 17 residues long. After removal of 5 bases from V and 0 bases from J, the junction contained 8 bases not matched to a gene. In DNA, the CDR3 is TGTGCCAGCAGCCACTACAGGGGGAGCGCGAACACCGGGGAGCTGTTTTTT. It codes for CASSHYRGSANTGELFF.

Concerning this clonotype itself: At one end the junction does not follow the germline gene, possibly because of a read error. Written as DNA, the CDR3 is TGTGCCCGCAGTCCAACGACAGGGGGGACGGCCAAAAACATTCAGTACTTC. Its translation is CARSPTTGGTAKNIQYF. V is TRBV6-1 and J is TRBJ2-4; 9 bases align to TRBD1. CDR1 is MNHNS, CDR2 SASEGT, per germline. There are 17 residues in the CDR3.

This clonotype was detected ten times or more. The chain links TRBV27 to TRBJ2-7; D is perhaps TRBD1 (5 bases). Trimming removed 0 bases at V and 2 bases at J, with 8 bases between. Germline V gene sequence: CDR1 MNHEY, CDR2 SMNVEV (reference sequence). The CDR3 loop spans 14 amino acids. DNA of the CDR3: TGTGCCAGCAGTTTATCAGGGGCCACCTACGAGCAGTACTTC. As protein: CASSLSGATYEQYF.

This clonotype was counted ten times or more. This chain links TRBV20-1 with TRBJ1-2, with TRBD1 matching over 9 bases. The V gene's germline CDR1 is DFQATT and CDR2 SNEGSKA (reference sequence). The CDR3 is 16 amino acids. V lost 5 bases and J lost 4; bases outside the gene matches: 14. The CDR3 DNA is TGCAGTGCTCGCGGATACCGGACAGGGGTCGGCTATGGCTACACCTTC. Its protein product is CSARGYRTGVGYGYTF.

This clonotype was seen repeatedly, ten times or more. This chain uses TRBV4-1 with TRBJ1-1; D unclear. Deletions cut 2 bases from V and 1 base from J, with 14 bases between. In germline, CDR1 is MGHRA, CDR2 YSYEKL. The CDR3 length is 16 residues. In DNA, the CDR3 is TGCGCCAGCAGCCAACCAGGCTACAGCGAGAACACTGAAGCTTTCTTT. It encodes CASSQPGYSENTEAFF.